Listed here are 27 T cell receptor beta chains from one sample, sequenced in a study of memory CD4+ T cells and cytomegalovirus serostatus. The method was immunoSEQ multiplex PCR; TCRdb's version includes in-frame clones alone and lacks a portion of them. The sample carries about 43,000 clones, under 85% recorded once. Single viable CD3+CD4+CD8-CD45RO+ cells were sorted as the memory CD4+ T cells. The material sequenced was memory CD4+ T cells from blood. The receptors here all came from an adult in good health and CMV-seronegative.

In its sample, this clone was seen a few times. V usage is TRBV13 and J usage is TRBJ1-3; perhaps TRBD1 as D (5 bases). This CDR3 is built from 15 residues. Germline-derived CDR1 and CDR2 are PRHDT and FYEKMQ (reference sequence). Trimming removed 0 bases from V and 4 bases from J, with 10 bases in between. The CDR3 DNA sequence: TGTGCCAGCAGCTTAGGGCAGGGTGTAGGAAACACCATATATTTT. It translates to CASSLGQGVGNTIYF.

The V gene is TRBV11-1, the J gene TRBJ1-1; no firm D call. The length of the CDR3 is 13 residues. Germline CDR1 SGHAT, CDR2 FQDESV (reference sequence). With 1 base removed from V and 5 bases from J, the gap between germline ends came to 8 bases. The CDR3 DNA reads TGTGCCAGCAGCTTAGAAGGGTTAACTGAAGCTTTCTTT. It translates to CASSLEGLTEAFF.

V and J are TRBV27 and TRBJ1-2; D might be TRBD1 (6 bases). V shed 10 bases and J shed 1 base, with 19 bases lying between them. CDR3 length equals 15 residues. Germline lookup yields CDR1 MNHEY and CDR2 SMNVEV (reference sequence). CDR3 nucleotide sequence: TGTGCCACCTCCGAGACAGGCGAAAATAACTATGGCTACACCTTC. Translated: CATSETGENNYGYTF.

This clone has more than one count but fewer than ten. The chain has TRBV6-1 and TRBJ1-1; D might be TRBD1 (5 bases). CDR3 length: 14 amino acids. The germline gives CDR1 MNHNS, CDR2 SASEGT. V lost 3 bases and J lost 4, with 12 bases in between. The CDR3 DNA is TGTGCCAGCAGTGAGAGGGGCGCGACCACTGAAGCTTTCTTT. The encoded protein is CASSERGATTEAFF.

The V gene is TRBV5-1, the J gene TRBJ2-7; TRBD1 matches 7 bases. The CDR3 runs 16 residues. V trimming: 0 bases; J trimming: 4 bases; junction bases outside the gene matches: 10. Germline V CDR1 and CDR2: SGHRS, YFSETQ. CDR3 loop: CASSLVRGTALYEQYF. The CDR3 region has the DNA TGCGCCAGCAGCTTGGTAAGAGGGACAGCTTTGTACGAGCAGTACTTC.

This chain joins TRBV15 and TRBJ1-6; D possibly corresponds to TRBD1 (6 bases). V lost 0 bases, J lost 0 bases, and 21 bases lay in between. This CDR3 has 21 residues. In germline, CDR1 is LNHNV, CDR2 YYDKDF (reference sequence). The CDR3 sequence: CATSRDSGAGRSSSYNSPLHF. CDR3 in DNA: TGTGCCACCAGCAGAGATTCAGGGGCAGGGAGGTCATCCTCCTATAATTCACCCCTCCACTTT.

The rearrangement uses TRBV14 and TRBJ2-7; D remains ambiguous. The CDR3 is 11 residues long. V lost 3 bases, J lost 4 bases, and 4 bases lay in between. Germline CDR1 is SGHDN and CDR2 is FVKESK. The CDR3 spells CASSHTYEQYF. CDR3 DNA sequence: TGTGCCAGCAGCCACACGTACGAGCAGTACTTC.

The gene calls are TRBV4-2 and TRBJ2-7, with 7 bases that match TRBD1. Germline-derived CDR1 and CDR2 are LGHNA and YNFKEQ. Trimming at V came to 3 bases and at J to 0 bases, leaving 2 bases not matched to a gene. The CDR3 has 14 amino acids. CDR3 protein: CASSQTGSSYEQYF. The CDR3 coding sequence is TGTGCCAGCAGCCAGACAGGGAGCTCCTACGAGCAGTACTTC.

The rearrangement links TRBV7-6 to TRBJ1-4; 9 nucleotides align to TRBD1. Germline-derived CDR1 and CDR2 are SGHVS and FNYEAQ. This CDR3 has 15 residues. The J segment lost 7 bases and the V segment lost 5 bases, leaving 8 bases of the junction unmatched. For the CDR3, the DNA is TGTGCCAGCAGCACTGGACAGGGGAGAGGTGAAAAACTGTTTTTT. It yields the protein CASSTGQGRGEKLFF.

The rearrangement links TRBV2 to TRBJ1-6; D is perhaps TRBD1 (5 bases). The V gene lost 1 base and the J gene lost 10 bases, with 14 bases spanning the gap. CDR1 SNHLY and CDR2 FYNNEI come from the germline V gene. The CDR3 runs 15 residues. The CDR3 is CASSEVLGTESPLHF. The CDR3 DNA sequence: TGTGCCAGCAGTGAAGTCCTGGGGACGGAGTCACCCCTCCACTTT.

The chain employs TRBV7-2 and TRBJ2-3; D is ambiguous. This CDR3 contains 15 residues. V lost 2 bases, J lost 3 bases, and 12 bases lay in between. The germline gives CDR1 SGHTA, CDR2 FQGNSA. The CDR3 DNA is TGTGCCAGCAGCTTAACTACACAATCGACAGATACGCAGTATTTT. Translated: CASSLTTQSTDTQYF.

This clone showed up just a few times. The chain couples TRBV28 to TRBJ2-4, with D perhaps being TRBD1 or TRBD2 (5 bases each). Trimming stripped 1 base from V and 6 bases from J, with 13 bases between. CDR1 and CDR2 from the germline V gene are MDHEN and SYDVKM. CDR3 length: 15 amino acids. CDR3 protein: CASSLSFSGGNIQYF. Here the CDR3 DNA reads TGTGCCAGCAGTTTATCCTTCAGTGGGGGAAACATTCAGTACTTC.

The chain combines TRBV7-9 with TRBJ1-6, with D unclear. The CDR3 covers 16 residues. The germline gives CDR1 SEHNR, CDR2 FQNEAQ (reference sequence). Trimming removed 4 bases from V and 7 bases from J, with 17 bases in between. This chain's CDR3 is CASSSSLGEKNSPLHF. The CDR3 coding sequence is TGTGCCAGCAGCTCGTCACTTGGAGAGAAAAATTCACCCCTCCACTTT.

The chain is built from TRBV5-4 and TRBJ2-3, with D possibly TRBD2 on 6 matching bases. V was trimmed by 2 bases and J by 1 base, leaving 11 bases between them. The V gene's germline CDR1 is SGHNT and CDR2 YYREEE (reference sequence). The CDR3 is 15 amino acids. The CDR3 region is CASSFAGTRTDTQYF. The CDR3 DNA reads TGTGCCAGCAGCTTCGCGGGGACCCGCACAGATACGCAGTATTTT.

The rearrangement uses TRBV4-2 and TRBJ1-4; D call uncertain. V lost 4 bases and J lost 5, with 14 bases in between. Looked up from germline, CDR1 is LGHNA and CDR2 is YNFKEQ. The CDR3 is 15 amino acids. The CDR3 spells CASSRDVGNNEKLFF. The CDR3 nucleotides read TGTGCCAGCAGCCGTGACGTAGGAAACAATGAAAAACTGTTTTTT.

In the case of this clone: A read error may account for a junction end that differs from germline. This sequence joins TRBV11-1 and TRBJ1-1; D uncertain. This CDR3 is built from 14 residues. The germline V gene encodes CDR1 SGHAT and CDR2 FQDESV (reference sequence). Written as DNA, the CDR3 is TGTGCCAGCAGCTTCTCACCTATGAACACTGAGGCTTTCTTT. Its translation: CASSFSPMNTEAFF.

V usage is TRBV6-5 and J usage is TRBJ2-3, with 9 bases fitting TRBD2. The CDR3 is 13 residues long. The V segment lost 5 bases and the J segment 8 bases; nucleotides outside the gene matches: 5. CDR1 is MNHEY and CDR2 is SVGAGI in the germline V gene. CDR3: CASSPGTSSTQYF. Here the CDR3 DNA reads TGTGCCAGCAGTCCCGGGACTAGCAGTACGCAGTATTTT.

This clone was counted between two and nine times. This chain links TRBV7-9 with TRBJ1-1, with D tentatively TRBD1 (5 bases). The V gene's germline CDR1 is SEHNR and CDR2 FQNEAQ (reference sequence). The CDR3 has 13 residues. V lost 1 base and J lost 3, with 6 bases in between. The CDR3 DNA reads as TGTGCCAGCAGCTTAGAAGGGGACACTGAAGCTTTCTTT. Its protein product is CASSLEGDTEAFF.

As regards this clone: The sample has other DNA sequences that encode this CDR3 too. V is TRBV19 and J is TRBJ1-5; D might be TRBD1 (5 bases). From germline, CDR1 is LNHDA and CDR2 SQIVND (reference sequence). V lost 4 bases and J 6 bases, leaving 10 bases between the germline ends. This CDR3 contains 13 residues. Here the CDR3 reads CASSSQGGQPQHF. In DNA form, the CDR3 reads TGTGCCAGTAGTAGCCAGGGCGGTCAGCCCCAGCATTTT. Looking up the rest from reference TRBV19 and TRBJ1-5 gives the full variable domain: DGGITQSPKYLFRKEGQNVTLSCEQNLNHDAMYWYRQDPGQGLRLIYYSQIVNDFQKGDIAEGYSVSREKKESFPLTVTSAQKNPTAFYLCASSSQGGQPQHFGDGTRLSIL.

This rearrangement joins TRBV7-2 to TRBJ1-2; TRBD1 is a possible D gene (5 bases). The length of the CDR3 is 14 residues. Germline CDR1 reads SGHTA; CDR2 reads FQGNSA. Between the trimmed V and J ends, which lost 7 bases and 4 bases, there was a span of 16 bases. CDR3: CASTPGGGVYGYTF. DNA for the CDR3: TGTGCCAGCACCCCCGGGGGAGGGGTCTATGGCTACACCTTC.

V gene TRBV7-9 combines with J gene TRBJ1-1, with no clear D. The V gene's germline CDR1 is SEHNR and CDR2 FQNEAQ (reference sequence). The V end lost 1 base, the J end lost 6 bases, and 9 bases lay between the germline ends. The CDR3 has 13 amino acids. The CDR3 DNA reads as TGTGCCAGCAGCTTAGAACAGTGGGCTGAAGCTTTCTTT. Protein: CASSLEQWAEAFF. The whole variable domain, remainder taken from reference TRBV7-9 and TRBJ1-1, is DTGVSQNPRHKITKRGQNVTFRCDPISEHNRLYWYRQTLGQGPEFLTYFQNEAQLEKSRLLSDRFSAERPKGSFSTLEIQRTEQGDSAMYLCASSLEQWAEAFFGQGTRLTVV.

The V call is TRBV7-3, the J call TRBJ2-1, with 8 bases matching TRBD1. Losses at the gene ends were 5 bases for V and 7 bases for J; bases not matched to a gene: 7. The CDR3 is 14 amino acids. Germline CDR1 and CDR2: SGHTA and FQGTGA. This CDR3 is CASSNGQGRNEQFF. As DNA, the CDR3 is TGTGCCAGCAGCAACGGACAGGGACGAAATGAGCAGTTCTTC.

This sequence joins TRBV5-1 and TRBJ2-5; 14 nucleotides agree with TRBD2. Trimming at V came to 4 bases and at J to 5 bases, leaving 7 bases not matched to a gene. Looked up from germline, CDR1 is SGHRS and CDR2 is YFSETQ. This CDR3 is built from 16 residues. The CDR3 loop reads CASSKAGLAGVETQYF. DNA for the CDR3: TGCGCCAGCAGCAAAGCGGGACTAGCGGGGGTGGAGACCCAGTACTTC.

The chain joins TRBV28 to TRBJ1-2; D may be TRBD1 (6 bases). Trimming removed 7 bases at V and 2 bases at J, with 8 bases between. CDR3 length: 12 residues. Per the germline V gene, CDR1 is MDHEN and CDR2 is SYDVKM. Here the CDR3 DNA reads TGTGCCAGCACCGACAGGAACTATGGCTACACCTTC. Translated: CASTDRNYGYTF.

The chain has TRBV18 and TRBJ1-1, with TRBD1 matching 12 bases. Germline V gene data show CDR1 as KGHSH and CDR2 as LQKENI. Losses at the gene ends were 2 bases for V and 5 bases for J; bases not matched to a gene: 6. The CDR3 is 16 residues long. The CDR3 DNA is TGTGCCAGCTCACCAGGGACAGGGGGCACGAGAACTGAAGCTTTCTTT. Its protein is CASSPGTGGTRTEAFF.

The chain couples TRBV19 to TRBJ1-4, with D possibly TRBD1 on 5 matching bases. The V gene lost 1 base and the J gene lost 8 bases, with 14 bases spanning the gap. This CDR3 has 15 amino acids. Germline lookup yields CDR1 LNHDA and CDR2 SQIVND (reference sequence). The CDR3 spells CASSIGSQGGEKLFF. DNA for the CDR3: TGTGCCAGTAGTATAGGATCGCAGGGAGGAGAAAAACTGTTTTTT.

The rearrangement links TRBV6-5 to TRBJ2-2, with a weak D call TRBD1 (6 bases). Germline assignment: CDR1 MNHEY and CDR2 SVGAGI. The length of the CDR3 is 14 residues. The V and J ends lost 5 bases and 7 bases respectively, with 14 bases between them. The CDR3 protein is CASSRNQGFGELFF. The CDR3 bases are TGTGCCAGCAGTCGGAATCAGGGGTTCGGGGAGCTGTTTTTT.